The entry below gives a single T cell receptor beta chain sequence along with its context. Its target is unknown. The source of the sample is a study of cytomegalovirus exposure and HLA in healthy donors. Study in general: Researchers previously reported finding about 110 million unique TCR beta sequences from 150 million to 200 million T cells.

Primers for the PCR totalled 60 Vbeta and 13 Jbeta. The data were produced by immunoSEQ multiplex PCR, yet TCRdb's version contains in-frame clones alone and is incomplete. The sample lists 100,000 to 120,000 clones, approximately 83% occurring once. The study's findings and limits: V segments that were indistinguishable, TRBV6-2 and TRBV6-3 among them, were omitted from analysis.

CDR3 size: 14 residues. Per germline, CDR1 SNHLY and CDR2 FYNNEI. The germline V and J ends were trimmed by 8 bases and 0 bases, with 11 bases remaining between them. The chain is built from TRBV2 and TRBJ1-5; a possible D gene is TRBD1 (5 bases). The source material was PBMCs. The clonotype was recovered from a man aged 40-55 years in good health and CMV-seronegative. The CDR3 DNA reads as TGTGCCAGCGGGGCGAGAGGTAGCAATCAGCCCCAGCATTTT. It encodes CASGARGSNQPQHF.